The source of this TCR beta chain is a study of blood T cell repertoires in COVID-19. Generated by immunoSEQ multiplex PCR, the TCRdb table keeps only in-frame clones and is missing some. The sample has about 200,000 clones, 70% to 90% seen once; the top ten hold 7% to 8.5%. Deletions cut 4 bases from V and 0 bases from J, with 12 bases between. The CDR3 runs 15 residues. Germline loops: CDR1 SGHAT, CDR2 FQNNGV. This clone has a handful of counts. Adults between roughly 18 and 90 years of age took part from fewer than 30 US areas. The chain carries TRBV11-2 and TRBJ1-1; D unresolved. This receptor was taken from a woman between 40 and 50 years old with acute COVID-19. Sequenced input: PBMCs or T cells enriched from blood (not recorded which). The CDR3 DNA sequence: TGTGCCAGCAGCTCCTTCCAGGTACTGAACACTGAAGCTTTCTTT. It encodes CASSSFQVLNTEAFF.